This T cell receptor beta chain was retrieved from a study of blood T cell repertoires in COVID-19. Method: immunoSEQ multiplex PCR; TCRdb's copy keeps in-frame clones and lacks some. The sample lists approximately 130,000 clones; roughly 84% were seen once. The specimen was peripheral blood. This TCR derives from a man in his sixties with acute or convalescent COVID-19.

This chain's CDR3 is CASSEPTGWAEAFF. In DNA form, the CDR3 reads TGCGCCAGCAGTGAGCCCACAGGGTGGGCTGAAGCTTTCTTT. The J gene is TRBJ1-1, the V gene TRBV10-2; TRBD1 is a possible D gene (6 bases). Per the germline V gene, CDR1 is WSHSY and CDR2 is SAAADI. The CDR3 has 14 amino acids. The V gene lost 2 bases and the J gene lost 6 bases, with 13 bases spanning the gap.